These T cell receptor beta chains were read from a single sample in a study of identical twins. TCRdb processed the 5' RACE reads anew with MiXCR; each CDR3 protein has one entry. The data show 550,000 to 700,000 distinct CDR3 sequences, over 20% seen once. These data were likewise used in another study, on T cells expressing NK-cell markers.

Sequences were obtained from PBMCs. The source of these receptors is a woman between 18 and 29 years old in good health. The CDR3 runs from the conserved cysteine through the conserved F or W. D genes are given only for firm matches. The listing skips clone size in some rows; elsewhere it reads once, few, many or a size class.

few | TRBJ2-1 | TRBV7-2 | . | TGTGCCAGCAGTGCATCAGGGACTCCTTCCTACAATGAGCAGTTCTTC | CASSASGTPSYNEQFF
few | TRBJ2-1 | TRBV11-2 | . | TGTGCCAGCAGCTTACCGGGGGCCTTAGACAATGAGCAGTTCTTC | CASSLPGALDNEQFF
. | TRBJ2-7 | TRBV11-1 | TRBD1 | TGTGCCAGCAGCTTACTGGACAGGGCGTTCGGGACCACTTACGAGCAGTACTTC | CASSLLDRAFGTTYEQYF
. | TRBJ2-3 | TRBV20-1 | . | TGCAGTGCTAGACCTCCGTCCCGCACAGATACGCAGTATTTT | CSARPPSRTDTQYF
. | TRBJ2-1 | TRBV12-3/TRBV12-4 | . | TGTGCCAGCAGTTCACGAGAGTACAATGAGCAGTTCTTC | CASSSREYNEQFF
. | TRBJ2-1 | TRBV3-1 | . | TGTGCCAGCAGCCAAGATCAAGAGCAGTTCTTC | CASSQDQEQFF
. | TRBJ2-1 | TRBV6-5 | . | TGTGCCAGCAGTTACCGTCCTTACAATGAGCAGTTCTTC | CASSYRPYNEQFF
few | TRBJ2-2 | TRBV20-1 | TRBD1 | TGCAGTGCTAGATCCGGGACAGGATACGGGGAGCTGTTTTTT | CSARSGTGYGELFF
many | TRBJ2-1 | TRBV6-5 | . | TGTGCCAGCAGTTATGCCTCCTACAATGAGCAGTTCTTC | CASSYASYNEQFF
few | TRBJ2-7 | TRBV28 | TRBD2 | TGTGCCAGCAGACAATATAGCGGGGGGGCTTACGAGCAGTACTTC | CASRQYSGGAYEQYF
. | TRBJ2-1 | TRBV11-3 | . | TGTGCCAGCAGCTTTGGGGCAGGCCTCAGGTTC | CASSFGAGLRF
. | TRBJ1-2 | TRBV6-2/TRBV6-3 | . | TGTGCCAGCAGTTACCGGGGATTAAACTATGGCTACACCTTC | CASSYRGLNYGYTF
few | TRBJ1-1 | TRBV20-1 | . | TGCAGTGCTTTTCCCCGTTTAACTGAAGCTTTCTTT | CSAFPRLTEAFF
. | TRBJ2-7 | TRBV5-1 | . | TGCGCCAGCAGCCTCACGGGACTCACCTACTCCTACGAGCAGTACTTC | CASSLTGLTYSYEQYF
few | TRBJ2-7 | TRBV6-5 | . | TGTGCCAGCAGTTACAAGGGGAGCTCCTACGAGCAGTACTTC | CASSYKGSSYEQYF
. | TRBJ2-1 | TRBV29-1 | . | TGCAGCGGCGTCGTGACAGAGCAGTTCTTC | CSGVVTEQFF
. | TRBJ2-5 | TRBV20-1 | . | TGCAGTGCTAGAGTGGTTAGGAGTGTGAGCCCCATGGGGACCCAGTACTTC | CSARVVRSVSPMGTQYF
few | TRBJ2-3 | TRBV20-1 | TRBD2 | TGCAGTGGCGGGAGTCTCACAGATACGCAGTATTTT | CSGGSLTDTQYF
few | TRBJ2-3 | TRBV27 | TRBD2 | TGTGCCAGCAGTTTAGAAGCGGGACTCACAGATACGCAGTATTTT | CASSLEAGLTDTQYF
. | TRBJ1-1 | TRBV29-1 | . | TGCAGCGTTCGGCAGGGCGGGACTGAAGCTTTCTTT | CSVRQGGTEAFF
few | TRBJ2-1 | TRBV5-6 | TRBD2 | TGTGCCAGCAGTAGGGAGCGGGAGGACCACTACAATGAGCAGTTCTTC | CASSREREDHYNEQFF
. | TRBJ2-5 | TRBV14 | TRBD2 | TGTGCCAGCAGCCCCTACAGGACTAGCGGGGAGGGAGAGACCCAGTACTTC | CASSPYRTSGEGETQYF
few | TRBJ2-1 | TRBV12-3/TRBV12-4 | TRBD2 | TGTGCCAGCAGCCCCGGGACTAGCGGTTTAGAGCAGTTCTTC | CASSPGTSGLEQFF
. | TRBJ1-1 | TRBV5-1 | . | TGCGCCAGCAGCCCCGGGTCGTACAACACTGAAGCTTTCTTT | CASSPGSYNTEAFF
. | TRBJ2-2 | TRBV7-2 | TRBD2 | TGTGCCAGCAGCCGGACTAGCGGGAGAGTGAACACCGGGGAGCTGTTTTTT | CASSRTSGRVNTGELFF
. | TRBJ2-3 | TRBV4-3 | . | TGCGCCAGCAGCCAAGATGTAAGGGCAGATACGCAGTATTTT | CASSQDVRADTQYF
. | TRBJ2-2 | TRBV5-5 | . | TGTGCCAGCAGCTCCGGTGGGTTCGCGAACACCGGGGAGCTGTTTTTT | CASSSGGFANTGELFF
. | TRBJ2-7 | TRBV7-9 | . | TGTGCCAGCAGCCCCCCGGGGGCAGGGGCGTACGAGCAGTACTTC | CASSPPGAGAYEQYF
few | TRBJ1-6 | TRBV20-1 | TRBD1 | TGCAGTGCTAGAGGGGACAGGGGGCTATCACCCCTCCACTTT | CSARGDRGLSPLHF
few | TRBJ2-3 | TRBV29-1 | . | TGCAGCGTTCACTTACACCACCAATTTCCAGACACAGATACGCAGTATTTT | CSVHLHHQFPDTDTQYF
many | TRBJ1-5 | TRBV12-3/TRBV12-4 | . | TGTGCCAGCAGCTCCTCCGATTTTACGGAGCCCCAGCATTTT | CASSSSDFTEPQHF
. | TRBJ2-1 | TRBV7-8 | . | TGTGCATCTTTGTTGGGTCGCACTGGGGGAGAGCAGTTCTTC | CASLLGRTGGEQFF
few | TRBJ1-2 | TRBV12-3/TRBV12-4 | . | TGTGCCAGCAGTTTAGAACGGGGGGCCAGCTATGGCTACACCTTC | CASSLERGASYGYTF
. | TRBJ2-7 | TRBV25-1 | . | TGTGCCAGCAGTGAATTAGGGCAGGGGTACGAGCAGTACTTC | CASSELGQGYEQYF
. | TRBJ2-1 | TRBV20-1 | . | TGCAGTGCTAGACCAGTGGTGGGGAGCTCCTACAATGAGCAGTTCTTC | CSARPVVGSSYNEQFF
few | TRBJ2-3 | TRBV29-1 | . | TGCAGCGTTGAAACAGGGACAGATACGCAGTATTTT | CSVETGTDTQYF
. | TRBJ2-7 | TRBV29-1 | TRBD2 | TGCAGCGCCGCCGGGACTAGTTCCTACGAGCAGTACTTC | CSAAGTSSYEQYF
. | TRBJ2-7 | TRBV10-2 | TRBD2 | TGCGCCAGCAGGTTTGGGGGAGGGAGCTCCTACGAGCAGTACTTC | CASRFGGGSSYEQYF
few | TRBJ2-5 | TRBV20-1 | TRBD1 | TGCAGTGCCCCGAGCAGGACAGGGCTCGCCGAGACCCAGTACTTC | CSAPSRTGLAETQYF
. | TRBJ2-5 | TRBV18 | . | TGTGCCAGCTCACCAACTAATCCAGAGACCCAGTACTTC | CASSPTNPETQYF
few | TRBJ1-6 | TRBV20-1 | TRBD1 | TGCAGTGCTAGAGATCGAGGACAGGGAGATTCACCCCTCCACTTT | CSARDRGQGDSPLHF
. | TRBJ2-7 | TRBV7-2 | . | TGTGCCAGCAGCCCGCTCTGGCCGCCCATCGAGCAGTACTTC | CASSPLWPPIEQYF
. | TRBJ2-2 | TRBV6-5 | . | TGTGCCAGCAGTTACTGGCAGGGCGGCACCGGGGAGCTGTTTTTT | CASSYWQGGTGELFF
. | TRBJ2-5 | TRBV9 | TRBD1 | TGTGCCAGCAGCGCAACAGGGGGGTTTGTGGAGACCCAGTACTTC | CASSATGGFVETQYF
many | TRBJ2-1 | TRBV20-1 | . | TGCAGTGCTAGGGACCCTCCTAAGGAGTTCTTC | CSARDPPKEFF
. | TRBJ2-7 | TRBV12-3/TRBV12-4 | . | TGTGCCAGCAGTGGGACTTTAAGCTCCTACGAGCAGTACTTC | CASSGTLSSYEQYF
once | TRBJ2-3 | TRBV4-2 | . | TGTGCCAGCAGCCAGGACTTATTTGCCGTACCGGATACGCAGTATTTT | CASSQDLFAVPDTQYF
few | TRBJ2-3 | TRBV14 | . | TGTGCCAGCAGCCAGGACCCGGGAGTCGCAGATACGCAGTATTTT | CASSQDPGVADTQYF
. | TRBJ2-2 | TRBV6-4 | . | TGTGCCACTAGGGCGGCCGGGGAGCTGTTTTTT | CATRAAGELFF
. | TRBJ1-1 | TRBV29-1 | . | TGCAGCGTTGTTGGGGGGAATACTGAAGCTCTCTTT | CSVVGGNTEALF
. | TRBJ1-2 | TRBV6-1 | TRBD1 | TGTGCCAGCAGTGTAGGGGACAGTTTTAACGGCTACACCTTC | CASSVGDSFNGYTF
. | TRBJ2-7 | TRBV6-1 | TRBD1 | TGTGCCAGCACCCTTTCCCGACAGGGGGGAGGCGAGCAGTACTTC | CASTLSRQGGGEQYF